The 15 T cell receptor beta chains given below trace back to one sample, sequenced in a study of shared clonotypes between healthy human individuals. Assay: immunoSEQ multiplex PCR; the TCRdb copy retains only in-frame clones and omits some. The sample yields approximately 2.4 million clones, more than 90% seen once. The sample was naive CD4+ T cells sorted from blood. The sample's subset: CD45RA+ positively selected. Receptors were obtained from a man aged 18 to 30 in good health.

About this clone itself: Distinct nucleotide sequences in the sample also encode this CDR3. The J gene is TRBJ2-7, the V gene TRBV7-2; D is tentatively TRBD1 or TRBD2 (6 bases each). CDR1 is SGHTA and CDR2 is FQGNSA in the germline V gene. V shed 6 bases and J shed 6 bases, with 9 bases lying between them. CDR3 size: 11 residues. CDR3 loop: CASSRGVEQYF. DNA for the CDR3: TGTGCCAGCAGTAGGGGGGTCGAGCAGTACTTC.

The chain has TRBV15 and TRBJ2-2, with D perhaps TRBD1 or TRBD2 (6 bases each). CDR1 is LNHNV and CDR2 is YYDKDF in the germline V gene (reference sequence). Between the trimmed V and J ends, which lost 0 bases and 3 bases, there was a span of 17 bases. The CDR3 length is 18 residues. CDR3 nucleotide sequence: TGTGCCACCAGCAGAGATATAGCGGAGGGGGTATACACCGGGGAGCTGTTTTTT. Protein product: CATSRDIAEGVYTGELFF.

The chain is built from TRBV27 and TRBJ1-1; 10 bases map to TRBD1. The germline CDR1 and CDR2 sequences are MNHEY and SMNVEV (reference sequence). This CDR3 contains 12 residues. Losses at the gene ends were 6 bases for V and 10 bases for J; bases not matched to a gene: 5. As DNA, the CDR3 is TGTGCCAGCAGCCCTGACAGGGGGCGAGCTTTCTTT. Translating it yields CASSPDRGRAFF.

The gene calls are TRBV7-3 and TRBJ1-6; D is unresolved. Germline values: CDR1 SGHTA, CDR2 FQGTGA. The CDR3 is made up of 16 amino acids. V lost 2 bases to trimming and J lost 10 bases, with 18 bases between them. CDR3 sequence: CASSLGLREGSSPLHF. The CDR3 DNA reads as TGTGCCAGCAGCTTAGGGTTGCGGGAAGGCAGCTCACCCCTCCACTTT.

The chain joins TRBV4-1 to TRBJ2-3; TRBD2 matches at 8 bases. J lost 2 bases, V lost 4 bases, and 2 bases had no gene match. CDR1 is MGHRA, CDR2 YSYEKL, per germline. The CDR3 consists of 14 residues. The CDR3 protein is CASSRGLATDTQYF. CDR3 bases: TGCGCCAGCAGCCGTGGACTAGCCACAGATACGCAGTATTTT.

The chain links TRBV18 to TRBJ2-1; 15 nucleotides align to TRBD2. Germline V gene lookup returns CDR1 KGHSH and CDR2 LQKENI. After removal of 3 bases from V and 10 bases from J, the junction contained 10 bases not matched to a gene. This CDR3 contains 17 residues. The DNA for the CDR3 is TGTGCCAGCTCACCTGCCGGACTAGCGGGGGGGCCAGGAGAGCAGTTCTTC. Translated: CASSPAGLAGGPGEQFF.

Worth noting for this clone: The sample holds other DNA sequences that translate to the same CDR3. The chain recombines TRBV19 with TRBJ1-5; D not certain. The CDR3 runs to 13 residues. CDR1 is LNHDA, CDR2 SQIVND, per germline (reference sequence). Trimming cost V 6 bases and J 0 bases, with 6 bases left between them. DNA of the CDR3: TGTGCCAGTAGGTCTGGTAGCAATCAGCCCCAGCATTTT. Translating it yields CASRSGSNQPQHF.

The genes are TRBV5-1 and TRBJ1-1, with D possibly matching TRBD1 (6 bases). The germline V gene encodes CDR1 SGHRS and CDR2 YFSETQ. The CDR3 is made up of 14 amino acids. The V end was cut by 0 bases, the J end by 4 bases, with 10 bases between. The CDR3 is CASSLADRTTEAFF. DNA of the CDR3: TGCGCCAGCAGCTTGGCCGACAGGACCACTGAAGCTTTCTTT.

The gene calls are TRBV4-1 and TRBJ2-3; 7 bases are a match to TRBD1. V shed 4 bases, J shed 2 bases, and the junction held 6 bases outside the gene matches. Germline CDR1 reads MGHRA; CDR2 reads YSYEKL. The CDR3 spans 15 residues. The CDR3 sequence: CASSRKGQYTDTQYF. In DNA form, the CDR3 reads TGCGCCAGCAGCCGAAAGGGACAGTACACAGATACGCAGTATTTT.

A single count supports this clone. The chain employs TRBV7-2 and TRBJ2-3, with a tentative D call TRBD2 (5 bases). Trimming stripped 1 base from V and 4 bases from J, with 6 bases between. The CDR3 is 13 residues long. Germline loops: CDR1 SGHTA, CDR2 FQGNSA. The CDR3 sequence is CASSLGGSDTQYF. The CDR3 nucleotides are TGTGCCAGCAGCTTAGGAGGGTCAGATACGCAGTATTTT.

The chain carries TRBV30 and TRBJ1-2, with D perhaps TRBD1 (5 bases). Germline CDR1 and CDR2: GTSNPN and SVGIG (reference sequence). The CDR3 has 12 residues. The V end was cut by 1 base, the J end by 7 bases, with 10 bases between. CDR3 nucleotides: TGTGCCTGGAGTGGGGGACTGGGTGGCTACACCTTC. As protein: CAWSGGLGGYTF.

The V and J genes are TRBV6-1 and TRBJ1-5; possible D gene TRBD1, 5 bases. With 8 bases removed from V and 1 base from J, the gap between germline ends came to 12 bases. Germline V lookup: CDR1 MNHNS, CDR2 SASEGT. The CDR3 runs 14 residues. CDR3 coding DNA: TGTGCCAGCTTCTTGGGGGGGAGCAATCAGCCCCAGCATTTT. Its protein product is CASFLGGSNQPQHF.

The gene calls are TRBV9 and TRBJ2-1; TRBD2 matches 14 bases. Germline-derived CDR1 and CDR2 are SGDLS and YYNGEE. This CDR3 is 16 amino acids long. V lost 2 bases and J lost 10; bases outside the gene matches: 8. CDR3 sequence (DNA): TGTGCCAGCAGCGTTTCCGGGACTAGCGGGAGAACAGAGCAGTTCTTC. It encodes CASSVSGTSGRTEQFF.

This sequence joins TRBV5-6 and TRBJ2-3; 11 bases align to TRBD2. This CDR3 spans 15 amino acids. Germline loops: CDR1 SGHDT, CDR2 YYEEEE. Trimming removed 4 bases from V and 4 bases from J; junction bases left unmatched: 5. CDR3 in amino acids: CASSPVAGGPDTQYF. The CDR3 bases are TGTGCCAGCAGCCCAGTAGCGGGAGGGCCAGATACGCAGTATTTT.

The V call is TRBV5-1, the J call TRBJ2-5; D is perhaps TRBD1 or TRBD2 (5 bases each). V was cut by 4 bases and J by 3 bases, with 16 bases left in between. CDR3 size: 15 residues. Germline lookup yields CDR1 SGHRS and CDR2 YFSETQ. This CDR3 reads CASSANPGREETQYF. The CDR3 coding sequence is TGCGCCAGCAGCGCCAACCCGGGACGGGAAGAGACCCAGTACTTC.